Below, 23 T cell receptor beta chains from the same sample are listed, as sequenced in a study of cytomegalovirus exposure and HLA in healthy donors. The protocol was immunoSEQ multiplex PCR, while the TCRdb copy is restricted to in-frame clones and leaves out a portion. The sample holds 70,000 to 75,000 clones; roughly 94% are singletons and the top ten take about 1.5%. The sample was PBMCs. The receptors shown here come from a man aged 18 to 29 in good health and CMV-seropositive.

The chain is built from TRBV6-5 and TRBJ1-4; TRBD1 aligns across 9 bases. CDR1 and CDR2 from the germline V gene are MNHEY and SVGAGI. The V segment lost 6 bases and the J segment 6 bases; nucleotides outside the gene matches: 8. The CDR3 spans 15 residues. CDR3 amino acids: CASSLGQGLDEKLFF. CDR3 bases: TGTGCCAGCAGCCTAGGACAGGGGTTAGATGAAAAACTGTTTTTT.

J is TRBJ2-5 and V is TRBV6-5, with D unresolved. CDR1 and CDR2 (germline): MNHEY, SVGAGI. This CDR3 is built from 11 residues. The V end was cut by 6 bases, the J end by 5 bases, with 7 bases between. CDR3 residues: CASREWETQYF. The DNA of the CDR3 is TGTGCCAGCAGGGAGTGGGAGACCCAGTACTTC.

This sequence joins TRBV19 and TRBJ1-2; D remains ambiguous. Germline lookup yields CDR1 LNHDA and CDR2 SQIVND (reference sequence). This CDR3 is 12 amino acids long. The V gene lost 9 bases and the J gene lost 4 bases, with 12 bases spanning the gap. The CDR3 region is CASNTHVYGYTF. CDR3 DNA: TGTGCCAGCAACACCCACGTCTATGGCTACACCTTC.

The chain couples TRBV7-3 to TRBJ1-5; no clear D gene. The CDR3 covers 14 residues. With 5 bases removed from V and 5 bases from J, the gap between germline ends came to 13 bases. In germline, CDR1 is SGHTA, CDR2 FQGTGA. The CDR3 DNA sequence: TGTGCCAGCAGCCCCTACCCCGGGGATCAGCCCCAGCATTTT. Residues: CASSPYPGDQPQHF.

This chain uses TRBV5-4 with TRBJ2-3, with D perhaps TRBD2 (5 bases). The germline V gene has CDR1 SGHNT and CDR2 YYREEE (reference sequence). The V end was cut by 6 bases, the J end by 5 bases, with 25 bases between. The length of the CDR3 is 17 residues. The CDR3 is CASKPGVADLRGDTQYF. DNA for the CDR3: TGTGCCAGCAAACCCGGGGTGGCGGACCTCCGGGGAGATACGCAGTATTTT.

This clone was found once. CDR3 region: CASSPGGGEQYF. CDR3 DNA: TGTGCCAGCAGTCCGGGGGGGGGCGAGCAGTACTTC. The chain joins TRBV6-6 to TRBJ2-7; 8 positions match TRBD2. V lost 5 bases and J lost 6; bases outside the gene matches: 3. The CDR3 totals 12 residues. Germline CDR1 reads MNHNY; CDR2 reads SVGAGI (reference sequence).

This chain links TRBV11-2 with TRBJ2-7; 7 bases are shared with TRBD2. This CDR3 is built from 15 residues. Losses at the gene ends were 3 bases for V and 2 bases for J; bases not matched to a gene: 7. Germline V CDR1 and CDR2: SGHAT, FQNNGV. CDR3 coding DNA: TGTGCCAGCAGCTTCCACTCTAGCGGTGCCTACGAGCAGTACTTC. Amino acids: CASSFHSSGAYEQYF.

In its sample, this clone was seen once. The rearrangement joins TRBV15 to TRBJ2-7; D possibly corresponds to TRBD2 (5 bases). V was pared by 5 bases and J by 3 bases, with 11 bases between. The CDR3 has 13 amino acids. Germline loops: CDR1 LNHNV, CDR2 YYDKDF (reference sequence). The CDR3 here is CATSGRTFYEQYF. The CDR3 coding sequence is TGTGCCACCAGCGGAAGGACTTTCTACGAGCAGTACTTC.

This clone occurred once. The chain recombines TRBV6-1 with TRBJ2-2; D not resolved. This CDR3 comprises 14 residues. CDR1 is MNHNS, CDR2 SASEGT, per germline. V was trimmed by 0 bases and J by 6 bases, leaving 8 bases between them. In DNA, the CDR3 is TGTGCCAGCAGTGAAGCGATAGCTCCCGGGGAGCTGTTTTTT. Translated, it gives CASSEAIAPGELFF.

The table lists this clone with a count of one. V is TRBV7-6 and J is TRBJ2-7; D possibly corresponds to TRBD2 (5 bases). Germline CDR1 and CDR2: SGHVS and FNYEAQ. Trimming shortened V by 1 base and J by 5 bases, and 15 bases separated the two germline ends. The CDR3 consists of 15 residues. CDR3 sequence (DNA): TGTGCCAGCAGCTTAGTGTGGGCCGAGGGCGACGAGCAGTACTTC. Its protein product is CASSLVWAEGDEQYF.

V and J are TRBV19 and TRBJ2-2, with 9 bases that match TRBD1. The CDR3 extends over 18 amino acids. CDR1 LNHDA and CDR2 SQIVND come from the germline V gene (reference sequence). Trimming at V came to 5 bases and at J to 3 bases, leaving 13 bases not matched to a gene. Written as DNA, the CDR3 is TGTGCCAGTAGTCCAACAGGGGGCGCTTACCCTTACACCGGGGAGCTGTTTTTT. It codes for CASSPTGGAYPYTGELFF.

The V call is TRBV7-2, the J call TRBJ2-1, with 7 nucleotides matching TRBD2. The CDR3 is 16 residues long. Germline CDR1 SGHTA, CDR2 FQGNSA. Trimming cost V 1 base and J 2 bases; bases outside gene matches: 5. CDR3 residues: CASSLVGGETYNEQFF. The CDR3 nucleotides read TGTGCCAGCAGCTTAGTTGGGGGGGAAACCTACAATGAGCAGTTCTTC. The whole variable domain, remainder taken from reference TRBV7-2 and TRBJ2-1, is GAGVSQSPSNKVTEKGKDVELRCDPISGHTALYWYRQSLGQGLEFLIYFQGNSAPDKSGLPSDRFSAERTGGSVSTLTIQRTQQEDSAVYLCASSLVGGETYNEQFFGPGTRLTVL.

This chain joins TRBV7-9 and TRBJ2-7, with D possibly TRBD2 on 6 matching bases. The V gene lost 1 base and the J gene lost 5 bases, with 9 bases spanning the gap. Germline CDR1 SEHNR, CDR2 FQNEAQ (reference sequence). The CDR3 length is 13 residues. DNA of the CDR3: TGTGCCAGCAGCTTAGGGGGGAGGCACGAGCAGTACTTC. This gives the protein CASSLGGRHEQYF.

The rearrangement joins TRBV5-5 to TRBJ2-1; the match to TRBD2 covers 8 bases. The germline gives CDR1 SGHKS, CDR2 YYEKEE (reference sequence). CDR3 size: 16 residues. V dropped 0 bases and J dropped 4; count of bases not matched to a gene: 6. CDR3 nucleotide sequence: TGTGCCAGCAGCTTGGGAACAGCGGGGGCGTACAATGAGCAGTTCTTC. It translates to CASSLGTAGAYNEQFF.

The rearrangement uses TRBV5-1 and TRBJ2-7, with a tentative D call TRBD1 (7 bases). CDR1 and CDR2 (germline): SGHRS, YFSETQ. This CDR3 contains 14 residues. V lost 4 bases and J 5 bases, leaving 16 bases between the germline ends. CDR3 loop: CASSRGGGINEQYF. As DNA, the CDR3 is TGCGCCAGCAGCCGAGGAGGGGGCATCAACGAGCAGTACTTC.

The chain uses TRBV6-5 and TRBJ2-7; 7 bases match TRBD2. The CDR3 has 14 residues. Losses at the gene ends were 4 bases for V and 4 bases for J; bases not matched to a gene: 7. Germline V lookup: CDR1 MNHEY, CDR2 SVGAGI. The CDR3 is CASSLRPGGYEQYF. DNA of the CDR3: TGTGCCAGCAGTTTACGGCCGGGGGGTTACGAGCAGTACTTC.

This chain connects TRBV28 to TRBJ2-1; 7 nucleotides line up with TRBD2. The CDR3 loop spans 16 amino acids. Unmatched junction bases numbered 11, after V lost 2 bases and J lost 7 bases. CDR1 is MDHEN, CDR2 SYDVKM, per germline. CDR3 protein: CASSLRATSFRNEQFF. CDR3 bases: TGTGCCAGCAGTTTAAGGGCGACTAGCTTTCGGAATGAGCAGTTCTTC.

The V call is TRBV27, the J call TRBJ2-1, with D possibly being TRBD1 (5 bases). Trimming shortened V by 5 bases and J by 9 bases, and 20 bases separated the two germline ends. Germline-derived CDR1 and CDR2 are MNHEY and SMNVEV (reference sequence). This CDR3 is built from 15 residues. CDR3 DNA: TGTGCCAGCAGTCTTTCAGGGTCACTCCTGCCTGAGCAGTTCTTC. It specifies CASSLSGSLLPEQFF.

The J gene is TRBJ1-5, the V gene TRBV6-1, with D possibly TRBD1 on 5 matching bases. CDR3 length: 12 residues. Germline lookup yields CDR1 MNHNS and CDR2 SASEGT. Trimming removed 7 bases from V and 5 bases from J, with 9 bases in between. In DNA, the CDR3 is TGTGCCAGCACCTCAGGGCATCAGCCCCAGCATTTT. Its translation is CASTSGHQPQHF.

This chain links TRBV29-1 with TRBJ1-2; TRBD1 matches at 7 bases. Trimming took 7 bases from V and 3 from J; bases not matched to a gene: 14. The CDR3 length is 15 residues. From germline, CDR1 is SQVTM and CDR2 ANQGSEA. CDR3 loop: CSAGSGGRGDYGYTF. The CDR3 coding sequence is TGCAGCGCTGGGTCAGGGGGAAGGGGGGACTATGGCTACACCTTC.

Note on this clone: Because it lacks the conserved phenylalanine or tryptophan at the end, this CDR3 is likely a read error. The CDR3 spells CSVEPGQGNDYGYTL. The CDR3 DNA is TGCAGCGTTGAACCGGGACAGGGAAACGACTATGGCTACACCCTC. This chain links TRBV29-1 with TRBJ1-2, with 9 bases aligning to TRBD1. Trimming at V came to 2 bases and at J to 3 bases, leaving 7 bases not matched to a gene. Per germline, CDR1 SQVTM and CDR2 ANQGSEA. The CDR3 length is 15 residues.

The chain joins TRBV4-1 to TRBJ1-5, with 10 bases lining up with TRBD1. Looked up from germline, CDR1 is MGHRA and CDR2 is YSYEKL. There are 16 residues in the CDR3. The ends lost 3 bases at V and 3 bases at J; junction bases unmatched: 5. The CDR3: CASSQGQGIINQPQHF. The CDR3 DNA follows: TGCGCCAGCAGCCAGGGACAGGGGATTATCAATCAGCCCCAGCATTTT.

The chain carries TRBV23-1 and TRBJ2-5; D is perhaps TRBD1 (6 bases). TRBV23-1 is assigned to the ORF class and has an uncertain function. There are 13 residues in the CDR3. Trimming removed 0 bases from V and 8 bases from J, with 10 bases in between. The CDR3 spells CASSQSCRGTQYF. For the CDR3, the DNA is TGCGCCAGCAGTCAATCTTGCAGGGGAACCCAGTACTTC.